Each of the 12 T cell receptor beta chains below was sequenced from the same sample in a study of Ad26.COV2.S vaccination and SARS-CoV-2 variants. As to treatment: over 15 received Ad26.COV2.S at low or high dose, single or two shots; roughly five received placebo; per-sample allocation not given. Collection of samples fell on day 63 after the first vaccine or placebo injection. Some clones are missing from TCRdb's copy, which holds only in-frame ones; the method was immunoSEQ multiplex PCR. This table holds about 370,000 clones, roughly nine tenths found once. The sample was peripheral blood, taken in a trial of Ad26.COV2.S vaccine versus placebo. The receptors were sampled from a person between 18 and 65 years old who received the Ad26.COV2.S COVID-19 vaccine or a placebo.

The CDR3 protein is CASSYSYRGYGYTF. Written as DNA, the CDR3 is TGTGCCAGCAGTTACTCGTACCGAGGCTATGGCTACACCTTC. The chain carries TRBV6-5 and TRBJ1-2; D gene uncertain. Germline V gene lookup returns CDR1 MNHEY and CDR2 SVGAGI. The CDR3 sequence is 14 residues long. Trimming removed 0 bases at V and 4 bases at J, with 9 bases between.

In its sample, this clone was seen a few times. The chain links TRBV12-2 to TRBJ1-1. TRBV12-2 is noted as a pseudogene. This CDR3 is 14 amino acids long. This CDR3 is CASRLGSSGGKAFF. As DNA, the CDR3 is TGTGCAAGTCGCTTAGGGTCTTCCGGGGGGAAAGCTTTCTTT.

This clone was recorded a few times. The CDR3 DNA reads as TGCGCCAGCAGCTCGGGACAGGGGAGCCCTGGGGCCAACGTCCTGACTTTC. Translated: CASSSGQGSPGANVLTF. The genes are TRBV5-1 and TRBJ2-6, with 10 nucleotides matching TRBD1. Germline CDR1 is SGHRS and CDR2 is YFSETQ. V lost 3 bases and J lost 2; bases outside the gene matches: 5. This CDR3 is built from 17 residues.

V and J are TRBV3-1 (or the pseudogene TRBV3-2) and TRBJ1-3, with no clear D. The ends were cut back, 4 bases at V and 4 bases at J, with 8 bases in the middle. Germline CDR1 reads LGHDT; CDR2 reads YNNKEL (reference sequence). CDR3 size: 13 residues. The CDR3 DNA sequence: TGTGCCAGCAGCCGTGGTTCCGGAAACACCATATATTTT. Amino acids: CASSRGSGNTIYF.

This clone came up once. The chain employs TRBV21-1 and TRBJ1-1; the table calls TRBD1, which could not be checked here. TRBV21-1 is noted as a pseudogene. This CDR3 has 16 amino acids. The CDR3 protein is CASSERSGTGVTEAFF. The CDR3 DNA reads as TGTGCCAGCAGCGAACGCTCCGGGACAGGGGTTACTGAAGCTTTCTTT.

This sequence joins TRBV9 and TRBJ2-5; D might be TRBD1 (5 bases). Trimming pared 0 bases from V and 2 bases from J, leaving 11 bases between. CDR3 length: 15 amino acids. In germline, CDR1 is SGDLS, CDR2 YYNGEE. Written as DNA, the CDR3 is TGTGCCAGCAGCGTAGGGCCAGGGATACAAGAGACCCAGTACTTC. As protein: CASSVGPGIQETQYF.

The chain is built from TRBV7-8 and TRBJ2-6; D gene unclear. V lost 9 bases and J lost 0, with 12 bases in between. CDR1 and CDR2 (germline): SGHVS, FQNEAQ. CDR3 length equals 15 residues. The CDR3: CASKPRFSGANVLTF. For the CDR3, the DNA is TGTGCCAGTAAACCGAGATTCTCTGGGGCCAACGTCCTGACTTTC. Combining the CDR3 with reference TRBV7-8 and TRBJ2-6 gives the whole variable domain GAGVSQSPRYKVAKRGQDVALRCDPISGHVSLFWYQQALGQGPEFLTYFQNEAQLDKSGLPSDRFFAERPEGSVSTLKIQRTQQEDSAVYLCASKPRFSGANVLTFGAGSRLTVL.

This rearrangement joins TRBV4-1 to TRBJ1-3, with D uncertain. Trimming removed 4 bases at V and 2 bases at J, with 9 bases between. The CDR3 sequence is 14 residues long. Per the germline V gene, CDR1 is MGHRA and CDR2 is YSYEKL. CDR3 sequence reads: CASSLFGAGNTIYF. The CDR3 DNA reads TGCGCCAGCAGCCTTTTTGGGGCTGGAAACACCATATATTTT.

CDR3 region: CASSFGGRVTEAFF. DNA of the CDR3: TGTGCCAGCAGCTTTGGGGGGCGGGTCACTGAAGCTTTCTTT. The chain joins TRBV5-4 to TRBJ1-1; D is perhaps TRBD1 (6 bases). Germline CDR1 SGHNT, CDR2 YYREEE (reference sequence). V lost 2 bases and J 4 bases, leaving 12 bases between the germline ends. The CDR3 is 14 amino acids. The full variable domain, in which reference TRBV5-4 and TRBJ1-1 provide the parts outside the CDR3, is ETGVTQSPTHLIKTRGQQVTLRCSSQSGHNTVSWYQQALGQGPQFIFQYYREEENGRGNFPPRFSGLQFPNYSSELNVNALELDDSALYLCASSFGGRVTEAFFGQGTRLTVV.

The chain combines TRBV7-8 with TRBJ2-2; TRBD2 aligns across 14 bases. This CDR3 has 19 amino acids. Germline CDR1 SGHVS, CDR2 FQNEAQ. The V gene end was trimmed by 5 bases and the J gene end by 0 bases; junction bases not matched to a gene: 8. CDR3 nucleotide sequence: TGTGCCAGCAGCCCTCCGGGACTAGCGGGGGCCTCGAACACCGGGGAGCTGTTTTTT. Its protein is CASSPPGLAGASNTGELFF. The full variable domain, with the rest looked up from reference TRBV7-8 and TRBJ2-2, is GAGVSQSPRYKVAKRGQDVALRCDPISGHVSLFWYQQALGQGPEFLTYFQNEAQLDKSGLPSDRFFAERPEGSVSTLKIQRTQQEDSAVYLCASSPPGLAGASNTGELFFGEGSRLTVL.

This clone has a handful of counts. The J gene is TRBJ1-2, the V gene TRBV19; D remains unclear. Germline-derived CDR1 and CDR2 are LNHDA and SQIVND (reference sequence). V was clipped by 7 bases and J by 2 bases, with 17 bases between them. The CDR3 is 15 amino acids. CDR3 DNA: TGTGCCAGTAATTCCGACGGATCTCTGAACTATGGCTACACCTTC. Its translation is CASNSDGSLNYGYTF.

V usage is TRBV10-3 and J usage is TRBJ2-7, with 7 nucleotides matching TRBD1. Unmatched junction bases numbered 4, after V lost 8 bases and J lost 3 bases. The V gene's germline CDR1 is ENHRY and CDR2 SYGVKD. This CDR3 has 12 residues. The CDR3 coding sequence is TGTGCCATCGCCGGGGACAGCTACGAGCAGTACTTC. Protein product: CAIAGDSYEQYF.